This TCR beta chain appears in the sequencing data of a study of cytotoxic CD8 clonotypes in ibrutinib-treated CLL. Study-level information: When averaged across all of the samples, the counts came to 255,043 productive templates and tens of thousands of productive rearrangements.

As regards this clone: Its target is not known.

The planned depth of sequencing spanned 1 in 200,000 to 1 in 1 million T cells. The method was immunoSEQ multiplex PCR; TCRdb's version includes in-frame clones alone and lacks a portion of them. The profile covers some 200,000 clones, with nearly 80% appearing a single time and about an eighth taken by the ten largest. This CDR3 is built from 17 residues. Germline-derived CDR1 and CDR2 are MNHNS and SASEGT. V was clipped by 4 bases and J by 2 bases, with 18 bases between them. General study results and limits: Baseline levels of clonality went above those of age-matched healthy donors and moved with circulating CD8+ T-cell counts.

This TCR was sampled from a human donor with chronic lymphocytic leukemia. The V call is TRBV6-1, the J call TRBJ1-5; D unresolved. Sequencing used PBMCs, obtained after 12 months of ibrutinib treatment. DNA for the CDR3: TGTGCCAGCAGTGCCACACGGAGTGTGGTGGGCAATCAGCCCCAGCATTTT. Residues: CASSATRSVVGNQPQHF.